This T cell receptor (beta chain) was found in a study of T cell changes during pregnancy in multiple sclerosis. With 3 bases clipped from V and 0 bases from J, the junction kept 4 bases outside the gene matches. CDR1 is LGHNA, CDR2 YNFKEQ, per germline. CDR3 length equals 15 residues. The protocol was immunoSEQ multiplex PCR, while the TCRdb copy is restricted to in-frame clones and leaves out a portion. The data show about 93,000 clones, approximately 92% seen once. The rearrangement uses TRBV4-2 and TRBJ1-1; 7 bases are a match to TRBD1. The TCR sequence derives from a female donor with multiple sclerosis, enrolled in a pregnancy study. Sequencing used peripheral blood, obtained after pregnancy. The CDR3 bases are TGTGCCAGCAGCCACAAGGGACAGATGAACACTGAAGCTTTCTTT. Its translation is CASSHKGQMNTEAFF.